One T cell receptor beta chain is described in this entry. In the PCR, 60 Vbeta and 13 Jbeta primers were used. The assay was immunoSEQ multiplex PCR, and TCRdb's table has in-frame clones only and misses some. The sample lists 55,000 to 65,000 clones, 75% to 85% occurring once. With V trimmed by 3 bases and J by 0 bases, 6 bases remained unmatched. CDR3 length: 16 residues. Germline CDR1 reads MGHRA; CDR2 reads YSYEKL. This specimen comes from a study of cytomegalovirus exposure and HLA in healthy donors. The V and J genes are TRBV4-1 and TRBJ2-7; 9 positions match TRBD1. The specimen sequenced was PBMCs. The clonotype was recovered from a middle-aged woman in good health and CMV-seronegative. As DNA, the CDR3 is TGCGCCAGCAGCCAGGGTGGACAGGGGCCCTCCTACGAGCAGTACTTC. It codes for CASSQGGQGPSYEQYF.